This T cell receptor beta chain was profiled in a study of blood T cell repertoires in COVID-19. Study background: The United States, Italy and Spain supplied acute and convalescent COVID-19 samples.

Sequenced by immunoSEQ multiplex PCR; TCRdb stores in-frame clones only, minus some. Counted here are 90,000 to 120,000 clones, about 80% occurring once; the ten biggest clones make up 4% to 5.5%. The V gene end was trimmed by 4 bases and the J gene end by 4 bases; junction bases not matched to a gene: 4. The germline gives CDR1 SGHRS, CDR2 YFSETQ. The CDR3 contains 13 residues. The source is a man in his 70s with acute or convalescent COVID-19. This rearrangement joins TRBV5-1 to TRBJ1-2, with 7 nucleotides matching TRBD1. Sequencing was performed on peripheral blood. The CDR3 DNA reads as TGCGCCAGCAGCCCGGACAGGACCTATGGCTACACCTTC. Translating gives CASSPDRTYGYTF.